The present entry profiles one T cell receptor beta chain with its context. Antigen: not known. This sample is drawn from a study of cytomegalovirus exposure and HLA in healthy donors. Overall study findings and caveats: Later examination showed HLA-associated TCR beta chains had greater clonal expansion than equally common others. CMV serostatus was the sole immune exposure information available.

Both 60 Vbeta primers and 13 Jbeta primers went into the PCR. Generated by immunoSEQ multiplex PCR, the TCRdb table keeps only in-frame clones and is missing some. The sample carries 150,000 to 200,000 clones, approximately 80% recorded once. The CDR3 is 19 residues long. The V gene's germline CDR1 is KGHSH and CDR2 LQKENI. After removal of 1 base from V and 0 bases from J, the junction contained 12 bases not matched to a gene. This chain connects TRBV18 to TRBJ2-1, with TRBD2 matching 7 bases. The sample comprised PBMCs. This receptor was identified in a woman in her twenties or thirties in good health and CMV-seronegative. The CDR3 loop is CASSPRGLAASSSYNEQFF. The CDR3 DNA is TGTGCCAGCTCACCACGAGGCCTAGCGGCCAGTAGCTCCTACAATGAGCAGTTCTTC.